This record covers a single TCR beta chain. The data belong to a study of control samples from healthy donors and cancer patients. Sequenced by immunoSEQ multiplex PCR; TCRdb stores in-frame clones only, minus some. The data show roughly 130,000 clones, roughly 92% seen once. This CDR3 has 15 amino acids. The V end lost 2 bases, the J end lost 5 bases, and 15 bases lay between the germline ends. Looked up from germline, CDR1 is MGHRA and CDR2 is YSYEKL. This rearrangement joins TRBV4-1 to TRBJ1-2, with D possibly being TRBD1 (6 bases). Specimen: blood. This TCR was recovered from a young man in good health. The CDR3 here is CASSQIGGRRYGYTF. The DNA for the CDR3 is TGCGCCAGCAGCCAAATCGGGGGGCGCAGGTATGGCTACACCTTC.